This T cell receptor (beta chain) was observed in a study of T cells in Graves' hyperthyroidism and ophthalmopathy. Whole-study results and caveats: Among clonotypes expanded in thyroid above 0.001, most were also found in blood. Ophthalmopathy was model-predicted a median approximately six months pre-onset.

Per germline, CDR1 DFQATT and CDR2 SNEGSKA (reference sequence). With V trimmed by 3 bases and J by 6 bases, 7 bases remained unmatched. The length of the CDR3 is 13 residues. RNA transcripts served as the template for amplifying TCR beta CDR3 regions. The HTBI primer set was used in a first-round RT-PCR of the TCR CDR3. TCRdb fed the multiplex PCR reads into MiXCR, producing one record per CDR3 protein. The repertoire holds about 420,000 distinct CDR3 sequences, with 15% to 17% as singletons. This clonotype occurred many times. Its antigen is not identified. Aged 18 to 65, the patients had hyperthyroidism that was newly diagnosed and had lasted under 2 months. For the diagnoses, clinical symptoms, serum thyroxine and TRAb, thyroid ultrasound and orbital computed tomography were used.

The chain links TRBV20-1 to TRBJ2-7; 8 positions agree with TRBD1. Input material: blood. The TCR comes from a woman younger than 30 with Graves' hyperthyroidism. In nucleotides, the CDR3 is TGCAGTGCTAGTACCCAGGGGGCTGGCGAGCAGTACTTC. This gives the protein CSASTQGAGEQYF.